This section outlines one T cell receptor beta chain sequence together with its context. What this receptor recognizes is not known. Within one base of it there is no much larger clone, and no base qualities were kept. This record belongs to a study of circulating tumor DNA in untreated peripheral T-cell lymphoma (dated by TCRdb to the early 2020s). Tumor-specific TCR clonotypes were identified by sequencing baseline tumor tissue collected before treatment. Next-generation sequencing of T-cell receptor sequences was used to monitor peripheral T-cell lymphoma patients receiving frontline treatment on a trial. Looking up the germline V gene yields CDR1 SGHNT and CDR2 YENEEA. The junction shows trimming of 2 bases on V and 6 bases on J, and the gene matches do not reach 9 bases of it. The CDR3 goes from the cysteine to the phenylalanine over 17 residues. Only the CDR3 portion is preserved as DNA: 51 bases, with reading frame beginning at the first base.

Points the paper makes about the study in general: Tumor-specific clonotypes were found in 75% to 80% of patients, coming from approximately 87% of baseline tissues and approximately 67% of baseline serum samples.

Library method: the immunoSEQ multiplex PCR assay. TCRdb re-hosts the immuneACCESS table, in-frame sequences only. Its copies lack some clones; in the studies checked, an unresolved V gene accounts for under half of them, and the cause for the rest is not known. A total of about 2,400 clones appear in this sample, around 80% of them only once. Of the sample, under 35% falls within the top ten clones. This sequence originates from a human donor with peripheral T-cell lymphoma. The V and J genes are TRBV11-3 and TRBJ2-1, with 11 bases matching TRBD2. The sequenced sample was tumor tissue. The DNA is TGTGCCAGCAGCTTAACGCCTAGCGGGGGGAGGGTCAATGAGCAGTTCTTC. Its translation reads: CASSLTPSGGRVNEQFF.